The clone carrying this TCR beta chain occurred a few times. TCRdb's table, derived via immunoSEQ multiplex PCR, lists solely in-frame clones and lacks some. The data show 250,000 to 300,000 clones, with approximately 90% seen just once and approximately 4.3% held by the top ten. These data come from a study of blood T cell repertoires in COVID-19. Germline V gene lookup returns CDR1 SNHLY and CDR2 FYNNEI. This CDR3 has 15 residues. J was trimmed by 2 bases and V by 4 bases; bases with no gene match: 5. The source material was peripheral blood. The clonotype originates from a man aged 35-49 years with acute or convalescent COVID-19. The rearrangement uses TRBV2 and TRBJ1-5, with 7 nucleotides matching TRBD1. The CDR3 DNA reads TGTGCCAGCAGTGGGACAGGTAAGGGCAATCAGCCCCAGCATTTT. This gives the protein CASSGTGKGNQPQHF.